This record looks at one T cell receptor (beta chain) sequence and its context. The sample comes from a study of cytomegalovirus exposure and HLA in healthy donors. 60 Vbeta and 13 Jbeta primers were used in PCR. The protocol was immunoSEQ multiplex PCR, while the TCRdb copy is restricted to in-frame clones and leaves out a portion. The sample includes about 150,000 clones, roughly 80% of them seen just once. V was pared by 0 bases and J by 4 bases, with 10 bases between. CDR1 is SGDLS and CDR2 is YYNGEE in the germline V gene. This CDR3 is 14 amino acids long. The TCR originated in a boy aged 2 to 9 in good health and CMV-seronegative. Sequences were obtained from PBMCs. This sequence joins TRBV9 and TRBJ1-1; no reliable D call. CDR3 amino acids: CASSVGPGSTEAFF. The CDR3 nucleotides read TGTGCCAGCAGCGTAGGGCCGGGGAGCACTGAAGCTTTCTTT.